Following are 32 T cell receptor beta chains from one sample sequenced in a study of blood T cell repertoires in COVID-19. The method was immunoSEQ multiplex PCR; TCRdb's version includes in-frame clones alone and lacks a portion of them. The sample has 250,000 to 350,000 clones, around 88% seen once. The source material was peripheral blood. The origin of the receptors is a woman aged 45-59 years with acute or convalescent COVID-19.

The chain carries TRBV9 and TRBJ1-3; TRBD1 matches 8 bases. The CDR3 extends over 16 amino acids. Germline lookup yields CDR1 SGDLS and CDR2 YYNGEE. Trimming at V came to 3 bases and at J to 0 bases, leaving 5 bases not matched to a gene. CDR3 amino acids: CASSARQGISGNTIYF. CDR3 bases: TGTGCCAGCAGCGCGCGACAGGGGATCTCTGGAAACACCATATATTTT.

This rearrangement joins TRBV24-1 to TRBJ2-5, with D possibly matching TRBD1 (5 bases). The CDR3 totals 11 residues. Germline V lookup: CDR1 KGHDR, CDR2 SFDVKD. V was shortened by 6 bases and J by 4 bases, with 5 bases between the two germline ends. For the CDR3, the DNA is TGTGCCACCAGTCAGGGAGAGACCCAGTACTTC. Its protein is CATSQGETQYF.

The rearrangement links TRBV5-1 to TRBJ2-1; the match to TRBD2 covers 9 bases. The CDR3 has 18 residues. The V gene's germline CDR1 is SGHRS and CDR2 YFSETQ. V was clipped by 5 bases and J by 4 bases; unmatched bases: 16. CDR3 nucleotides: TGCGCCAGCAGACTGGTTAGCGGGAGTCAAGCATCATACAATGAGCAGTTCTTC. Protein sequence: CASRLVSGSQASYNEQFF.

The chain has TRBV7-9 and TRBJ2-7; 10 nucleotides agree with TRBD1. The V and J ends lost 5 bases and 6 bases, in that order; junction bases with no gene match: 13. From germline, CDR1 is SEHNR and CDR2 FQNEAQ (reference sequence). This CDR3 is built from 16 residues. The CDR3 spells CASSPRPGTGDSEQYF. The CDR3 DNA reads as TGTGCCAGCAGCCCTAGACCCGGGACAGGGGATAGCGAGCAGTACTTC.

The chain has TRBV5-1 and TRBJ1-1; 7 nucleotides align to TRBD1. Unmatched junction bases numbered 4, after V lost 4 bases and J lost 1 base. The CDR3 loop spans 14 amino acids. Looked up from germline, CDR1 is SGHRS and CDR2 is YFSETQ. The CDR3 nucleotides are TGCGCCAGCAGCATCAGGGGGGAGAACACTGAAGCTTTCTTT. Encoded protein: CASSIRGENTEAFF.

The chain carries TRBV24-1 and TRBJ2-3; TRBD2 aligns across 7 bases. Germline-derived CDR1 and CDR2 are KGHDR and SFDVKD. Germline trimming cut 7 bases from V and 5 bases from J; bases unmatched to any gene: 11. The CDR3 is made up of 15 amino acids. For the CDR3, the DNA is TGTGCCACCAGCCCCAGGAGGGAGGGCCAAGATACGCAGTATTTT. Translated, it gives CATSPRREGQDTQYF.

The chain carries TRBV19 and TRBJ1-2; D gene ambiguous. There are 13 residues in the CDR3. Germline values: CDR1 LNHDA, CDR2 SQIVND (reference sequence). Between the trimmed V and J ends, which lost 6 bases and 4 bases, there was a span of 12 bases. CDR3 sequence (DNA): TGTGCCAGTAGACAGCGGCAGGCCTATGGCTACACCTTC. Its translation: CASRQRQAYGYTF.

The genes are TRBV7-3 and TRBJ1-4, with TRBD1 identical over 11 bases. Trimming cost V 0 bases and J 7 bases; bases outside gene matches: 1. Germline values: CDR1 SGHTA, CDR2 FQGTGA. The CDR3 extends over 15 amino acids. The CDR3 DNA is TGTGCCAGCAGCTTAACGGGGACAGGGGGTGAAAAACTGTTTTTT. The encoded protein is CASSLTGTGGEKLFF.

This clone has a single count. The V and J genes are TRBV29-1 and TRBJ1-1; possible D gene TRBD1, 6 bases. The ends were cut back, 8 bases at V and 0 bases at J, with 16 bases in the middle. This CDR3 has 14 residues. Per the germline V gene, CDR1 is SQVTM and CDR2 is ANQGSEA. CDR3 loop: CSSEGGAMNTEAFF. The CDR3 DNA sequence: TGCAGCTCCGAGGGGGGGGCTATGAACACTGAAGCTTTCTTT.

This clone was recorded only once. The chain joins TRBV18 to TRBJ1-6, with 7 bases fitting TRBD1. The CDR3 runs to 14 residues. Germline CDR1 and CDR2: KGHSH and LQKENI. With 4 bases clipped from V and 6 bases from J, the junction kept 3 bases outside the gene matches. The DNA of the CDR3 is TGTGCCAGCTCACGGACAGGTCTTAATTCACCCCTCCACTTT. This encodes CASSRTGLNSPLHF.

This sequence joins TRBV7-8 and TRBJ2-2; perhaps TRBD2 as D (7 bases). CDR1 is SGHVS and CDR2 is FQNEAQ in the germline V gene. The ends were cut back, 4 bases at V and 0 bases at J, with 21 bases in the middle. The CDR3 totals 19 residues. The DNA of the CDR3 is TGTGCCAGCAGCTCCCCGGAGGGGGGGTGGGGCCCGAACACCGGGGAGCTGTTTTTT. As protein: CASSSPEGGWGPNTGELFF.

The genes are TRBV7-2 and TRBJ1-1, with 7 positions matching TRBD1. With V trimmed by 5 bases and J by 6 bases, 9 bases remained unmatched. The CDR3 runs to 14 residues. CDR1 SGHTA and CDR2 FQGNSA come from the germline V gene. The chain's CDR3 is CASSEVRGPAEAFF. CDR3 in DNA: TGTGCCAGCAGCGAAGTAAGGGGGCCGGCTGAAGCTTTCTTT. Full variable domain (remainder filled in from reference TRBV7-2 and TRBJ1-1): GAGVSQSPSNKVTEKGKDVELRCDPISGHTALYWYRQSLGQGLEFLIYFQGNSAPDKSGLPSDRFSAERTGGSVSTLTIQRTQQEDSAVYLCASSEVRGPAEAFFGQGTRLTVV.

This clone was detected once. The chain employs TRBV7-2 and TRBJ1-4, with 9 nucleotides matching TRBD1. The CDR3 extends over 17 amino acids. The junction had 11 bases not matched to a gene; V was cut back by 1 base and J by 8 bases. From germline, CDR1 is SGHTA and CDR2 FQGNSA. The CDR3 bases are TGTGCCAGCAGCTTAGAGGCCACAGGGGGCGCTTGGGAAAAACTGTTTTTT. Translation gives CASSLEATGGAWEKLFF.

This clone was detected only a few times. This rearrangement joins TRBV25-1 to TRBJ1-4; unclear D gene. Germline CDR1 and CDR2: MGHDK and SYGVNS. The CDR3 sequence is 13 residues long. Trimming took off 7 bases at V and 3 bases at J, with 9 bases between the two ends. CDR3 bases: TGTGCCAGCACGGGTTACGCTAATGAAAAACTGTTTTTT. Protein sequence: CASTGYANEKLFF.

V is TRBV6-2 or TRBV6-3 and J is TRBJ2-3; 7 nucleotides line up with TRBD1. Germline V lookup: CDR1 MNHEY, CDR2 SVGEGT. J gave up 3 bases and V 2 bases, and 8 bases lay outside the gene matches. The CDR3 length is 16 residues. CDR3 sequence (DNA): TGTGCCAGCAGTTACCAGGACAGGCGACCTACAGATACGCAGTATTTT. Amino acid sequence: CASSYQDRRPTDTQYF.

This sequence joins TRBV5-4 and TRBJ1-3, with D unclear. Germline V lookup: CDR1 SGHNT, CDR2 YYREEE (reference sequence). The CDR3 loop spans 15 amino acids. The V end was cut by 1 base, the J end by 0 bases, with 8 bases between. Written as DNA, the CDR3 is TGTGCCAGCAGCTTGCTACGGAGCTCTGGAAACACCATATATTTT. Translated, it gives CASSLLRSSGNTIYF.

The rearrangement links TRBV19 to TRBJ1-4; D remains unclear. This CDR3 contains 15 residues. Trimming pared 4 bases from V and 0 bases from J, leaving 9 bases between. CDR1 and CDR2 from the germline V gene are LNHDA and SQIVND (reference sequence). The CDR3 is CASSTQAATNEKLFF. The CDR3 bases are TGTGCCAGTAGTACCCAGGCTGCAACTAATGAAAAACTGTTTTTT.

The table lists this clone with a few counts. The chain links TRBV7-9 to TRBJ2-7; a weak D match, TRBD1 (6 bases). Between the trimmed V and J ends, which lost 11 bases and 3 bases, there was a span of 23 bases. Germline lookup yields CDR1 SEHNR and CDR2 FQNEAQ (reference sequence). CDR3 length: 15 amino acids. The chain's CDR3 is CACTTDWAGDYEQYF. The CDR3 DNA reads TGTGCCTGCACAACCGATTGGGCAGGGGACTACGAGCAGTACTTC.

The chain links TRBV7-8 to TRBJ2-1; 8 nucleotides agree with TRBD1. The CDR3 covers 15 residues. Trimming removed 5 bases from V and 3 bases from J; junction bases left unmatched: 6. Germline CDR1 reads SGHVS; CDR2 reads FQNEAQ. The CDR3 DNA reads TGTGCCAGCAGCGACCGGGACAGGCGCTACAATGAGCAGTTCTTC. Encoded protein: CASSDRDRRYNEQFF.

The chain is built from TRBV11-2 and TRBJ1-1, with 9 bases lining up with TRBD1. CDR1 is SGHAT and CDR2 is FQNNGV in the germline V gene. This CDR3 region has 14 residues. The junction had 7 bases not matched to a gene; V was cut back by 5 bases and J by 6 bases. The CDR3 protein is CASSAGQGRAEAFF. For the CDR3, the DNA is TGTGCCAGCAGCGCAGGACAGGGGAGGGCTGAAGCTTTCTTT. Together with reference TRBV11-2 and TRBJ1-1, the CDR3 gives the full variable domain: EAGVAQSPRYKIIEKRQSVAFWCNPISGHATLYWYQQILGQGPKLLIQFQNNGVVDDSQLPKDRFSAERLKGVDSTLKIQPAKLEDSAVYLCASSAGQGRAEAFFGQGTRLTVV.

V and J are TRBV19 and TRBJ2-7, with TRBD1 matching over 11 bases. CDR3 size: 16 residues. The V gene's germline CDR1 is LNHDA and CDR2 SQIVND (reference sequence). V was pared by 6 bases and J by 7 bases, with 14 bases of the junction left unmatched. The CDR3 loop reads CASRQDRGLFGSEQYF. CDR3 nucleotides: TGTGCCAGTAGGCAGGACAGGGGGCTATTCGGTTCGGAGCAGTACTTC.

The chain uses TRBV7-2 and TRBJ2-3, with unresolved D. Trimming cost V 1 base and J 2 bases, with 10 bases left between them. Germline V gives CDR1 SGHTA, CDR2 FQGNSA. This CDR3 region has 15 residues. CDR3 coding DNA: TGTGCCAGCAGCTTAGGTGTAGCTCTCACAGATACGCAGTATTTT. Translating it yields CASSLGVALTDTQYF.

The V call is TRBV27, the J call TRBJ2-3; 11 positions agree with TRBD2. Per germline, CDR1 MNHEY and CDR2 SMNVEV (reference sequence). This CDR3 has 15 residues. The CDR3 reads CANRSGRVSTDTQYF. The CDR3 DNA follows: TGTGCGAATCGTAGCGGGAGGGTAAGCACAGATACGCAGTATTTT.

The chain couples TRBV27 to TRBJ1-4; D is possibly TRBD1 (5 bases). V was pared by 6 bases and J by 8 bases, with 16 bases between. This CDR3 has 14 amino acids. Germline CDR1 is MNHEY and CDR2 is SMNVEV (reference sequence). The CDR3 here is CASRARVESEKLFF. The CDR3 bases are TGTGCCAGCAGAGCCAGGGTTGAGTCGGAAAAACTGTTTTTT.

CDR3 protein: CASSFGGGLETQYF. In DNA form, the CDR3 reads TGTGCCAGCAGTTTCGGCGGGGGGCTAGAGACCCAGTACTTC. V gene TRBV6-5 combines with J gene TRBJ2-5; 8 bases are a match to TRBD2. V lost 4 bases, J lost 4 bases, and 5 bases stayed unmatched. The length of the CDR3 is 14 residues. In germline, CDR1 is MNHEY, CDR2 SVGAGI.

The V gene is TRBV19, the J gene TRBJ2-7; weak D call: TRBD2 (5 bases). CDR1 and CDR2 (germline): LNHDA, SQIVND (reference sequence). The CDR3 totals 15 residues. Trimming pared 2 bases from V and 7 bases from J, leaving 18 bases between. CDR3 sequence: CASSISSGVLGEQYF. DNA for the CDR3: TGTGCCAGTAGTATATCGTCCGGGGTCCTTGGTGAGCAGTACTTC.

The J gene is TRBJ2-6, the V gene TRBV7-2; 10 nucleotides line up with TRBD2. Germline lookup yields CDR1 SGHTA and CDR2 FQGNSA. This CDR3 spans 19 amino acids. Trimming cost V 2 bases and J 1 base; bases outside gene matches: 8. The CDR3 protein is CASSLFTLAGGSGANVLTF. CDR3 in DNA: TGTGCCAGCAGCTTATTTACATTAGCGGGGGGTTCTGGGGCCAACGTCCTGACTTTC.

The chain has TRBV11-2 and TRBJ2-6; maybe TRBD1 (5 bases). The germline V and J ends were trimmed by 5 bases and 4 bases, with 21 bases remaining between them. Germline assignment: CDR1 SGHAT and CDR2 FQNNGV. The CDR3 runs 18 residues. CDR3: CASSLRQGNSSGANVLTF. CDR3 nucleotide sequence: TGTGCCAGCAGCCTCCGGCAGGGCAACTCTTCCGGGGCCAACGTCCTGACTTTC.

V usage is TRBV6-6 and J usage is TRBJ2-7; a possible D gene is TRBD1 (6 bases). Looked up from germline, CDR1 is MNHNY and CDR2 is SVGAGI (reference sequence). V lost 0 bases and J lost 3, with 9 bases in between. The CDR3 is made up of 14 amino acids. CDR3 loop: CASSYSGRGYEQYF. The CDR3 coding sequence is TGTGCCAGCAGTTACTCCGGCAGGGGCTACGAGCAGTACTTC.

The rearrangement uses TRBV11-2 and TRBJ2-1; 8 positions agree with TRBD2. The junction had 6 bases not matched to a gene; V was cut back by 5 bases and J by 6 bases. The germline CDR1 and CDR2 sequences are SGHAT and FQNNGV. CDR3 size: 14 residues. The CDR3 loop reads CASSPRGGRNEQFF. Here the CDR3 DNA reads TGTGCCAGCAGCCCTCGGGGGGGGCGCAATGAGCAGTTCTTC.

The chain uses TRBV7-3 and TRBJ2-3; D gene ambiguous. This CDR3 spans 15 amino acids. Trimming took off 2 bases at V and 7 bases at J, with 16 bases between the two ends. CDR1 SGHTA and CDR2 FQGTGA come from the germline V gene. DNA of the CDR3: TGTGCCAGCAGCTTATTTCCGCGGAGTGAGAATACGCAGTATTTT. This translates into CASSLFPRSENTQYF.

CDR3 bases: TGCGCCAGCAGCTTGGGGCAGACAAATGTGTTCTTC. Encoded protein: CASSLGQTNVFF. V and J are TRBV5-1 and TRBJ2-1; D gene ambiguous. Germline CDR1 SGHRS, CDR2 YFSETQ. The V and J ends lost 0 bases and 15 bases respectively, with 13 bases between them. The CDR3 covers 12 residues. The variable domain in full, with the rest retrieved from reference TRBV5-1 and TRBJ2-1, is KAGVTQTPRYLIKTRGQQVTLSCSPISGHRSVSWYQQTPGQGLQFLFEYFSETQRNKGNFPGRFSGRQFSNSRSEMNVSTLELGDSALYLCASSLGQTNVFFGPGTRLTVL.